A selection of T cell receptor beta chains follows, all from one sample in a study of T cell repertoires in cytomegalovirus infection. In TCRdb, the reads were re-called with MiXCR into one record per CDR3 protein. The sample lists 450,000 to 650,000 distinct CDR3 sequences, over 35% occurring once. No antigens are known for them. Material: cultured PBMCs, obtained from culture after CMV antigen stimulation. Receptors were obtained from a human donor in good health (CMV status not recorded). Some clones in this sample may be carry-over from other donors' samples. Each CDR3 is given with its conserved first and last residue. Each record gives: clone size, D gene, V gene, J gene, CDR3 DNA, CDR3 protein. The D gene is left open where the match is weak. A row's size may be missing; if present it is once, few, many or a size class.

.	.	TRBV20-1	TRBJ2-1	TGCAGTGCTAGAGCCCCCGCGTCTAGCTCCTACAATGAGCAGTTCTTC	CSARAPASSSYNEQFF
.	.	TRBV10-3	TRBJ2-3	TGTGCCATCAGGGGGGAGGTTAATACAGATACGCAGTATTTT	CAIRGEVNTDTQYF
few	.	TRBV6-6	TRBJ2-3	TGTGCCAGCAGTTACGGGCAGGGAACAAGGACAGATACGCAGTATTTT	CASSYGQGTRTDTQYF
.	TRBD2	TRBV2	TRBJ2-5	TGTGCCAGCAGTGGATGGAATAGCGGGGCCGGAGAGACCCAGTACTTC	CASSGWNSGAGETQYF
.	TRBD1	TRBV20-1	TRBJ1-6	TGCAGTGCTAAGGCCCCGGGACAGGTGTATTCACCCCTCCACTTT	CSAKAPGQVYSPLHF
.	TRBD2	TRBV5-1	TRBJ2-1	TGCGCCAGCAGCCGAAGACTAGCGGGAGATGTTGAGCAGTTCTTC	CASSRRLAGDVEQFF
few	TRBD1	TRBV7-8	TRBJ2-2	TGTGCCAGCAGTAGACAGGGGACCGGGGAGCTGTTTTTT	CASSRQGTGELFF
.	.	TRBV10-3	TRBJ1-3	TGTGCCATCAGTCAGGGAAGCTCTGGAAACACCATATATTTT	CAISQGSSGNTIYF
.	.	TRBV20-1	TRBJ2-7	TGCAGTGCTAGAGATCGAAGGGGCACATCCTACGAGCAGTACTTC	CSARDRRGTSYEQYF
.	.	TRBV25-1	TRBJ1-3	TGTGCCAGCAGGTCGACTGGAAACACCATATATTTT	CASRSTGNTIYF
.	.	TRBV6-2/TRBV6-3	TRBJ2-2	TGTGCCAGCAACCCCCACGGGGAAAACACCGGGGAGCTGTTTTTT	CASNPHGENTGELFF
few	.	TRBV6-1	TRBJ1-1	TGTGCCAGCAGGGGACCGGGGGAGGCTGAAGCTTTCTTT	CASRGPGEAEAFF
.	.	TRBV5-1	TRBJ2-7	TGCGCCAGCAGCTCGAACCTTGGGACCTACGAGCAGTACTTC	CASSSNLGTYEQYF
few	.	TRBV20-1	TRBJ2-7	TGCAGTGCTAGAGCGGGAGCCTACGAGCAGTACTTC	CSARAGAYEQYF
.	.	TRBV5-1	TRBJ2-1	TGCGCCAGCAAGGACGGGAGCCCCTCCTACAATGAGCAGTTCTTC	CASKDGSPSYNEQFF
.	TRBD1	TRBV23-1	TRBJ1-5	TGCGCCAGCAGTCATCTGGACAGGGGAAATCAGCCCCAGCATTTT	CASSHLDRGNQPQHF
few	.	TRBV7-2	TRBJ1-2	TGTGCCAGCAGCCCCCGCGGAGGGGATAACTATGGCTACACCTTC	CASSPRGGDNYGYTF
once	TRBD1	TRBV29-1	TRBJ1-2	TGCAGCGTTGAAAACAACAGGGGAGGATATGGCTACACCTTC	CSVENNRGGYGYTF
.	TRBD1	TRBV6-5	TRBJ2-5	TGTGCCAGCAGCTACGCATCGACAGGGCGGGAGACCCAGTACTTC	CASSYASTGRETQYF
.	.	TRBV4-1	TRBJ2-7	TGCGCCAGCAGCCAAGATTCCGGGGGAGGCGAGCAGTACTTC	CASSQDSGGGEQYF
.	.	TRBV10-3	TRBJ1-1	TGTGCCATCAAGAACCAACCCGCGGGGACTGAAGCTTTCTTT	CAIKNQPAGTEAFF
.	.	TRBV7-9	TRBJ2-7	TGTGCCAGCAGCTCCAGGGTTTTCTACGAGCAGTACTTC	CASSSRVFYEQYF
few	.	TRBV7-6	TRBJ2-5	TGTGCCAGCGGGAGACCGCGGGGAGAGACCCAGTACTTC	CASGRPRGETQYF
.	TRBD2	TRBV6-6	TRBJ2-1	TGTGCCAGCAGATCCCGGGTCAGACTAGCGGGGGACAATGAGCAGTTCTTC	CASRSRVRLAGDNEQFF
.	.	TRBV7-6	TRBJ2-3	TGTGCCAGCAGCTTAAATGGAGCGGTCACAGATACGCAGTATTTT	CASSLNGAVTDTQYF
few	TRBD1	TRBV4-1	TRBJ1-4	TGCGCCAGCAGCCAAGATCGGGTCAGGGGGGAAGAAAAACTGTTTTTT	CASSQDRVRGEEKLFF
few	.	TRBV4-1	TRBJ1-6	TGCGCCAGCAGCCAAGACCAGATCCGGGATAATTCACCCCTCCACTTT	CASSQDQIRDNSPLHF
few	TRBD2	TRBV7-9	TRBJ2-1	TGTGCCAGCAGCTTTACTAGCGGGGGGGGCCTCACCTTCCAGGGCAATGAGCAGTTCTTC	CASSFTSGGGLTFQGNEQFF
few	.	TRBV7-9	TRBJ1-1	TGTGCCAGCAGCTTCACCACTCGAGGGGTGCTGACGGGGAACACTGAAGCTTTCTTT	CASSFTTRGVLTGNTEAFF
.	.	TRBV7-6	TRBJ1-1	TGTGCCAGCAGCTCTGGAGAATGGGGCACTGAAGCTTTCTTT	CASSSGEWGTEAFF
.	TRBD2	TRBV2	TRBJ2-7	TGTGCCAGCAGGGACCAAGCGGGGGCCTACGAGCAGTACTTC	CASRDQAGAYEQYF
few	.	TRBV6-1	TRBJ1-3	TGTGCCAGCAGCTTCCCGGGACGGGGAAACACCATATATTTT	CASSFPGRGNTIYF
.	.	TRBV18	TRBJ2-4	TGTGCCAGCTCACCAAGTGCAGGGGTCAAAAACATTCAGTACTTC	CASSPSAGVKNIQYF
once	TRBD2	TRBV20-1	TRBJ2-5	TGCAGTGTTAACCCGGGACCCGGGACTAGCCTAGAGACCCAGTACTTC	CSVNPGPGTSLETQYF
.	.	TRBV19	TRBJ2-1	TGTGCCAGTATGAGAAGGGTCCGGAGCAGGGGTTTCAATGAGCAGTTCTTC	CASMRRVRSRGFNEQFF
.	.	TRBV4-1	TRBJ1-1	TGCGCCAGCAGCCAATTGCTCGTTACAGGGAGGGCCACTGAAGCTTTCTTT	CASSQLLVTGRATEAFF
.	.	TRBV7-2	TRBJ2-1	TGTGCCAGCAGCCCTAGTAATGAGCAGTTCTTC	CASSPSNEQFF
few	.	TRBV7-2	TRBJ2-3	TGTGCCAGCAGCGTACAGGACAACGCGGATACTACTTATTTT	CASSVQDNADTTYF
.	.	TRBV7-6	TRBJ2-1	TGTGCCAGCAGCTTGGGCAGGCCAGACAATGAGCAGTTCTTC	CASSLGRPDNEQFF
.	.	TRBV7-9	TRBJ2-2	TGTGCCAGCAGCTTAGCGCGGGCTAGTGTGAACACCGGGGAGCTGTTTTTT	CASSLARASVNTGELFF
.	TRBD1	TRBV7-6	TRBJ2-1	TGTGCCAGCAGCCCACGACAGGGGGTTAGGGATGAGCAGTTCTTC	CASSPRQGVRDEQFF
once	.	TRBV2	TRBJ2-1	TGTGCCAGCAGTGAAATGTTGACAGCCAATGAGCAGTTCTTC	CASSEMLTANEQFF
few	TRBD2	TRBV6-2/TRBV6-3	TRBJ2-5	TGTGCCAGCAGTTACTCCCTGTGGGAGGGCGCAGGAGAGACCCAGTACTTC	CASSYSLWEGAGETQYF
.	TRBD1	TRBV4-2	TRBJ2-5	TGTGCCAGCAGCCAAGAGGACAGGAAGACCCAGTACTTC	CASSQEDRKTQYF
.	.	TRBV7-8	TRBJ1-2	TGTGCCAGCACTCGCCGGGGGAACTATGGCTACACCTTC	CASTRRGNYGYTF
.	.	TRBV11-1	TRBJ2-1	TGTGCCAGCAACCTAGGCTCCTACAATGAGCAGTTCTTC	CASNLGSYNEQFF